The rows below give T cell receptor beta chains drawn from one sample of a study of blood T cells in healthy people across ages. TCRdb fed the 5' RACE reads into MiXCR, producing one record per CDR3 protein. The table shows fewer than 1,200,000 distinct CDR3 sequences, with around 27% occurring only once. Another study also made use of these data, one on T cells of mothers and their children.

The sample consisted of blood. These receptor sequences come from a girl aged 2-10 years in good health. The CDR3 runs from the conserved cysteine through the conserved F or W. The order of the fields is CDR3 DNA, CDR3 protein, clone size, J gene, V gene, D gene. D genes are given only for firm matches. The listing skips clone size in some rows; elsewhere it reads once, few, many or a size class.

TGTGCCAGCGGGCGGGATTGGGAAAAACTGTTTTTT,CASGRDWEKLFF,-,TRBJ1-4,TRBV12-3/TRBV12-4,-
TGTGCCAGCAGTTACTCGGACAGGGAGTTGGAGCCCCAGCATTTT,CASSYSDRELEPQHF,-,TRBJ1-5,TRBV6-2/TRBV6-3,TRBD1
TGCGCCAGCAGCTTGGTAGCCCGTAAGGAGGGTGAGCAGTTCTTC,CASSLVARKEGEQFF,-,TRBJ2-1,TRBV5-1,-
TGTGCCAGCAGCCCGTGGGACAGTTTGACCCAGTACTTC,CASSPWDSLTQYF,few,TRBJ2-5,TRBV11-2,TRBD1
TGTGCCAGCAGTCCCCTCCCCCGGGGGGGCTACAATGAGCAGTTCTTC,CASSPLPRGGYNEQFF,-,TRBJ2-1,TRBV27,TRBD2
TGTGCCAGCAGCGTAGCGGGGGGGACTGAGCAGTTCTTC,CASSVAGGTEQFF,few,TRBJ2-1,TRBV9,TRBD2
TGTGCCATCAGTGACCCGGGGGGGCGGTCGGAGACCCAGTACTTC,CAISDPGGRSETQYF,-,TRBJ2-5,TRBV10-3,TRBD2
TGCGCCAGCAGCCAACCTATCACAGGGGGCACTGAAGCTTTCTTT,CASSQPITGGTEAFF,-,TRBJ1-1,TRBV4-3,TRBD1
TGTGCCAGCAGTGGGATGGTCCACGACCTTGAAGAGCAGTACTTC,CASSGMVHDLEEQYF,once,TRBJ2-7,TRBV2,-
TGCAGTGCTAGCCAAGGCACAGATACGCAGTATTTT,CSASQGTDTQYF,-,TRBJ2-3,TRBV20-1,-
TGTGCCAGCAGCGAGCGACTAGCGGGACCTAGCACAGATACGCAGTATTTT,CASSERLAGPSTDTQYF,-,TRBJ2-3,TRBV3-1,TRBD2
TGCAGCGTTCTAGGACACACAGGCTACGAGCAGTACTTC,CSVLGHTGYEQYF,few,TRBJ2-7,TRBV29-1,-
TGCAGTGCCCCCTCCGGGACAGGGGAGGTGGGCTCCTACAATGAGCAGTTCTTC,CSAPSGTGEVGSYNEQFF,-,TRBJ2-1,TRBV20-1,TRBD1
TGTGCCAGCAGGGGGAACCTCCCTCCGGGACCGATTGGCTACACCTTC,CASRGNLPPGPIGYTF,-,TRBJ1-2,TRBV25-1,-
TGTGCCAGCAGTACCAGACAGTCTAGCACAGATACGCAGTATTTT,CASSTRQSSTDTQYF,-,TRBJ2-3,TRBV6-2/TRBV6-3,-